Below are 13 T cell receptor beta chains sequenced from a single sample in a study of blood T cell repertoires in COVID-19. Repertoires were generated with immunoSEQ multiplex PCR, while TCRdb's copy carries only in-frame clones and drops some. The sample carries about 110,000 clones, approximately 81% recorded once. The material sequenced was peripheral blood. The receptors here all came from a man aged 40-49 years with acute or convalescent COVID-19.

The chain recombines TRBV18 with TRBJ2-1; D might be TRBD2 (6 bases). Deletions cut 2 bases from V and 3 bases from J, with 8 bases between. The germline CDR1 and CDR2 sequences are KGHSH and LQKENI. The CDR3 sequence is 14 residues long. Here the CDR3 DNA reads TGTGCCAGCTCACCAACGGGGGTCTACAATGAGCAGTTCTTC. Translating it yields CASSPTGVYNEQFF.

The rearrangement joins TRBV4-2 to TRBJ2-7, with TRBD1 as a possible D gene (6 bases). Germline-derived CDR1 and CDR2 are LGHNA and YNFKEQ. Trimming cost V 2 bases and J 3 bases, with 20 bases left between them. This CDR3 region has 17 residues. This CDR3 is CASSQSSSRGENYEQYF. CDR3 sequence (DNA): TGTGCCAGCAGCCAATCGTCCTCCAGGGGAGAAAACTACGAGCAGTACTTC.

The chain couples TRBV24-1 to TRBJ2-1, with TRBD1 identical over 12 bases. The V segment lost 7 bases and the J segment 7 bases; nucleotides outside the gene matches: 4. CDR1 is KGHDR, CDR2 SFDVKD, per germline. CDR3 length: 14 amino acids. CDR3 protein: CATRGTGGTNEQFF. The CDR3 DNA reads TGTGCCACCAGAGGGACAGGGGGCACGAATGAGCAGTTCTTC.

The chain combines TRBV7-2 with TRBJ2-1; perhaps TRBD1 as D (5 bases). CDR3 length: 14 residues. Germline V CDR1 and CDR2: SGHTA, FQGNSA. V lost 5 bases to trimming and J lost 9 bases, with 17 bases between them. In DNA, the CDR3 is TGTGCCAGCAGCGGAGATTGGCCTAGGGGTGAGCAGTTCTTC. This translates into CASSGDWPRGEQFF.

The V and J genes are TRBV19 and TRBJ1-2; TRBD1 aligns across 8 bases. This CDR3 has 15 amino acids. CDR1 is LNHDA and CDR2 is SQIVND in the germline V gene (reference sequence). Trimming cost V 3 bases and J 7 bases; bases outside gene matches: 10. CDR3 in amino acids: CASSMDREGYFGYTF. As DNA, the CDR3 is TGTGCCAGTAGTATGGACAGGGAAGGCTACTTTGGCTACACCTTC.

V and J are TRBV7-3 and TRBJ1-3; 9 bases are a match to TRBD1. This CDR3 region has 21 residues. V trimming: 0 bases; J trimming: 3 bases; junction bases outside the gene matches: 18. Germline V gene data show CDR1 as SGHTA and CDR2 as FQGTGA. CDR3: CASSLTSTGGSLSPCGNTIYF. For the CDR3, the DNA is TGTGCCAGCAGCTTAACCTCGACAGGGGGGTCTCTCAGCCCGTGTGGAAACACCATATATTTT.

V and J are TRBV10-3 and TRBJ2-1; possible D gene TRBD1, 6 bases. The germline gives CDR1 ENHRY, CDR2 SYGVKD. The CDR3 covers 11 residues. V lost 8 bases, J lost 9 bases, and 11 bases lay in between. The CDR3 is CAIGARGEQFF. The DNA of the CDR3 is TGTGCCATCGGAGCCAGGGGTGAGCAGTTCTTC.

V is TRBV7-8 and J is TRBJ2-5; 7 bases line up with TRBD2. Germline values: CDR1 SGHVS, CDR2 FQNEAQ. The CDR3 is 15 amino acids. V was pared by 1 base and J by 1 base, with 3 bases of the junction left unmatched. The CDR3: CASSLVPSGQETQYF. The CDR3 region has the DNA TGTGCCAGCAGCTTAGTGCCTAGCGGCCAAGAGACCCAGTACTTC.

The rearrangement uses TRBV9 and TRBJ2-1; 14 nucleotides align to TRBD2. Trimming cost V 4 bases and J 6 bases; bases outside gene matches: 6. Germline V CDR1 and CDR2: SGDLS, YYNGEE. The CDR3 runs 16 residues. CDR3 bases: TGTGCCAGCAGCCCTAGTGGGACTAGCGGGGGCAATGAGCAGTTCTTC. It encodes CASSPSGTSGGNEQFF.

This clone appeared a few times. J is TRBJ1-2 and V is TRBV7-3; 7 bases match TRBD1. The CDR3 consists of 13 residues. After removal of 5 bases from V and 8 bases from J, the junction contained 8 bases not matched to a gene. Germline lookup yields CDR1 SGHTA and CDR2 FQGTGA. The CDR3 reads CASSPRQGSGYTF. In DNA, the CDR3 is TGTGCCAGCAGCCCACGACAGGGAAGCGGCTACACCTTC. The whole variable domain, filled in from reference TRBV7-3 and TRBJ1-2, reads GAGVSQTPSNKVTEKGKYVELRCDPISGHTALYWYRQSLGQGPEFLIYFQGTGAADDSGLPNDRFFAVRPEGSVSTLKIQRTERGDSAVYLCASSPRQGSGYTFGSGTRLTVV.

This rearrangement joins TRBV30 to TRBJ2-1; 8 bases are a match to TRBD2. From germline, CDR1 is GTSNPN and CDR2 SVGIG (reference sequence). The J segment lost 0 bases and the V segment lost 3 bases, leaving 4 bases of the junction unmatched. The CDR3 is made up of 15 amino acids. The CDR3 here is CAWSPSGLSYNEQFF. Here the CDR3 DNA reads TGTGCCTGGAGCCCTAGCGGGCTCTCCTACAATGAGCAGTTCTTC.

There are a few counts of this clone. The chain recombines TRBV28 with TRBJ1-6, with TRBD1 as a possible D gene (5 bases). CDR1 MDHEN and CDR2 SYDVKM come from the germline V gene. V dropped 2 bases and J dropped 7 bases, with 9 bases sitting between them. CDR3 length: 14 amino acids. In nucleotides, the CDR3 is TGTGCCAGCAGTTTAGTCAGGGTGAATTCACCCCTCCACTTT. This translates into CASSLVRVNSPLHF.

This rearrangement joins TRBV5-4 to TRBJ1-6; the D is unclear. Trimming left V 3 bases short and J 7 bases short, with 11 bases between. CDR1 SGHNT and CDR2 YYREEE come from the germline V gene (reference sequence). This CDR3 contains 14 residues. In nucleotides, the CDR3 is TGTGCCAGCAGCTCGGAGGGCCAAAATTCACCCCTCCACTTT. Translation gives CASSSEGQNSPLHF.